These 21 T cell receptor beta chains were sequenced from one sample in a study of blood T cell repertoires in COVID-19. Data came from immunoSEQ multiplex PCR; TCRdb stores just in-frame clones and leaves some out. Found here are about 81,000 clones, approximately 75% of them singletons; the top ten hold about 4.2%. The sample comprised peripheral blood. These receptors were collected from a woman aged 45-65 years with acute or convalescent COVID-19.

J is TRBJ2-1 and V is TRBV10-2; 11 nucleotides match TRBD2. V shed 4 bases, J shed 9 bases, and the junction held 2 bases outside the gene matches. The CDR3 has 13 residues. CDR1 and CDR2 from the germline V gene are WSHSY and SAAADI. The CDR3 loop is CASSALAGVEQFF. DNA for the CDR3: TGCGCCAGCAGTGCACTAGCGGGGGTTGAGCAGTTCTTC.

V is TRBV10-3 and J is TRBJ1-1; unclear D gene. The ends were cut back, 2 bases at V and 2 bases at J, with 12 bases in the middle. The germline V gene has CDR1 ENHRY and CDR2 SYGVKD. This CDR3 region has 15 residues. CDR3 nucleotides: TGTGCCATCAGTGAGAATCTTTTGGCCAACACTGAAGCTTTCTTT. This encodes CAISENLLANTEAFF.

This chain uses TRBV27 with TRBJ1-1; D possibly corresponds to TRBD1 (6 bases). Trimming removed 4 bases at V and 1 base at J, with 13 bases between. Germline V gene data show CDR1 as MNHEY and CDR2 as SMNVEV (reference sequence). The CDR3 length is 15 residues. In nucleotides, the CDR3 is TGTGCCAGCAGTTCCTATCGGACAGCGAACACTGAAGCTTTCTTT. Translating gives CASSSYRTANTEAFF.

The chain joins TRBV11-2 to TRBJ2-7; 12 nucleotides line up with TRBD2. This CDR3 spans 16 amino acids. Trimming took 4 bases from V and 3 from J; bases not matched to a gene: 7. Germline lookup yields CDR1 SGHAT and CDR2 FQNNGV. The CDR3 nucleotides are TGTGCCAGCAGCTCCAAACTAGCGGGGGGATACTACGAGCAGTACTTC. It yields the protein CASSSKLAGGYYEQYF.

The CDR3, as DNA: TGTGCCATCACTCCCGGGGGTGGAGAGCAGTTCTTC. The encoded protein is CAITPGGGEQFF. This chain links TRBV10-3 with TRBJ2-1; possible D gene TRBD2, 6 bases. With 7 bases removed from V and 10 bases from J, the gap between germline ends came to 14 bases. Germline CDR1 reads ENHRY; CDR2 reads SYGVKD. This CDR3 contains 12 residues.

This clone was seen more than once but under ten times. The chain links TRBV28 to TRBJ1-1; TRBD1 is a possible D gene (5 bases). V was pared by 5 bases and J by 3 bases, with 10 bases between. The CDR3 runs to 13 residues. From germline, CDR1 is MDHEN and CDR2 SYDVKM. The CDR3 region is CASSGAAYTEAFF. CDR3 coding DNA: TGTGCCAGCAGTGGGGCCGCGTACACTGAAGCTTTCTTT.

This rearrangement joins TRBV11-2 to TRBJ2-7; weak D call: TRBD1 (6 bases). CDR3 length equals 16 residues. V shed 5 bases and J shed 2 bases, with 19 bases lying between them. Germline CDR1 and CDR2: SGHAT and FQNNGV. The CDR3 DNA reads as TGTGCCAGCAGCCCCCTTGGACAGACCAGGACCTACGAGCAGTACTTC. Residues: CASSPLGQTRTYEQYF.

This clone has more than one count but fewer than ten. This sequence joins TRBV6-6 and TRBJ1-6; TRBD1 might be the D (6 bases). Trimming stripped 5 bases from V and 14 bases from J, with 19 bases between. CDR3 size: 14 residues. Germline V gene lookup returns CDR1 MNHNY and CDR2 SVGAGI (reference sequence). This CDR3 is CASSLDRTEGTLHF. For the CDR3, the DNA is TGTGCCAGCAGTCTTGACAGGACCGAGGGAACCCTCCACTTT.

This chain uses TRBV11-2 with TRBJ2-2, with TRBD2 matching over 9 bases. The germline CDR1 and CDR2 sequences are SGHAT and FQNNGV. The V gene end was trimmed by 0 bases and the J gene end by 3 bases; junction bases not matched to a gene: 2. The CDR3 covers 16 residues. CDR3 bases: TGTGCCAGCAGCTTAGACCTAGCGGGGCACACCGGGGAGCTGTTTTTT. It yields the protein CASSLDLAGHTGELFF.

The CDR3 reads CASSRTGEPQHF. CDR3 DNA: TGTGCCAGCAGTCGAACAGGGGAGCCCCAGCATTTT. J is TRBJ1-5 and V is TRBV6-5; 7 bases map to TRBD1. Losses at the gene ends were 5 bases for V and 8 bases for J; bases not matched to a gene: 3. This CDR3 spans 12 amino acids. Germline V gene lookup returns CDR1 MNHEY and CDR2 SVGAGI.

This sequence joins TRBV4-1 and TRBJ1-2; 10 nucleotides agree with TRBD1. V lost 2 bases, J lost 4 bases, and 7 bases stayed unmatched. The length of the CDR3 is 16 residues. Germline V gene sequence: CDR1 MGHRA, CDR2 YSYEKL. The CDR3 protein is CASSQSGTGDRYGYTF. As DNA, the CDR3 is TGCGCCAGCAGCCAATCCGGGACAGGGGATCGCTATGGCTACACCTTC.

The chain has TRBV7-6 and TRBJ2-2; TRBD2 agrees at 15 bases. V shed 5 bases, J shed 4 bases, and the junction held 5 bases outside the gene matches. The CDR3 is 17 residues long. Germline loops: CDR1 SGHVS, CDR2 FNYEAQ. The CDR3, as DNA: TGTGCCAGCAGCCCCTGGACTAGCGGGGGGGGCACCGGGGAGCTGTTTTTT. The encoded protein is CASSPWTSGGGTGELFF.

This chain uses TRBV6-5 with TRBJ1-2; no definite D call. The CDR3 extends over 13 amino acids. Germline V gives CDR1 MNHEY, CDR2 SVGAGI. Trimming removed 6 bases from V and 4 bases from J, with 12 bases in between. CDR3 in DNA: TGTGCCAGCAGGGTCCGAACGGGCTATGGCTACACCTTC. Translated: CASRVRTGYGYTF.

The chain carries TRBV29-1 and TRBJ2-2; TRBD1 matches at 11 bases. V dropped 3 bases and J dropped 5; count of bases not matched to a gene: 2. Looked up from germline, CDR1 is SQVTM and CDR2 is ANQGSEA. CDR3 length equals 14 residues. The CDR3 nucleotides are TGCAGCGTTGAGGGGACAGGGGGTACCGGGGAGCTGTTTTTT. Translation gives CSVEGTGGTGELFF.

This chain connects TRBV27 to TRBJ2-7, with 8 bases that match TRBD2. V lost 2 bases to trimming and J lost 3 bases; unmatched junction nucleotides: 6. The germline V gene has CDR1 MNHEY and CDR2 SMNVEV (reference sequence). The CDR3 runs 15 residues. In nucleotides, the CDR3 is TGTGCCAGCAGTTTACCTGGCGGGGGGTACTACGAGCAGTACTTC. Protein product: CASSLPGGGYYEQYF.

In its sample, this clone was seen a few times. DNA of the CDR3: TGTGCCAGCAGAAGACAGGGGGTAGAAGTAGAGCAGTACTTC. It codes for CASRRQGVEVEQYF. The V call is TRBV2, the J call TRBJ2-7; 9 bases match TRBD1. The CDR3 extends over 14 amino acids. Losses at the gene ends were 6 bases for V and 7 bases for J; bases not matched to a gene: 10. CDR1 is SNHLY, CDR2 FYNNEI, per germline.

The chain employs TRBV7-7 and TRBJ1-4; 8 bases agree with TRBD1. The junction had 10 bases not matched to a gene; V was cut back by 5 bases and J by 8 bases. CDR1 and CDR2 (germline): SSHAT, FNYEAQ (reference sequence). The CDR3 extends over 15 amino acids. CDR3 DNA sequence: TGTGCCAGCAGCCGCACCACCGGGACAGGCGAAAAACTGTTTTTT. Amino acid sequence: CASSRTTGTGEKLFF.

Concerning this clone itself: This same CDR3 is encoded by further DNA sequences in the sample. V usage is TRBV5-1 and J usage is TRBJ2-5; TRBD1 agrees at 10 bases. The germline V gene has CDR1 SGHRS and CDR2 YFSETQ. CDR3 length: 15 residues. V shed 5 bases, J shed 2 bases, and the junction held 6 bases outside the gene matches. For the CDR3, the DNA is TGCGCCAGCAGTCTCCTGGGACAGGGGCAAGAGACCCAGTACTTC. The encoded protein is CASSLLGQGQETQYF.

The rearrangement links TRBV4-3 to TRBJ1-1; D possibly corresponds to TRBD1 (6 bases). Germline CDR1 reads LGHNA; CDR2 reads YSLEER. The CDR3 runs to 16 residues. Trimming removed 1 base from V and 5 bases from J, with 17 bases in between. The CDR3 DNA follows: TGCGCCAGCAGCCAAGTCTTCGGGGGGCGGGGGACTGAAGCTTTCTTT. Its translation is CASSQVFGGRGTEAFF.

The chain uses TRBV27 and TRBJ2-3; D perhaps matches TRBD2 (6 bases). The CDR3 has 12 amino acids. Trimming removed 0 bases from V and 8 bases from J, with 6 bases in between. CDR1 and CDR2 from the germline V gene are MNHEY and SMNVEV (reference sequence). This chain's CDR3 is CASSLSGGTQYF. CDR3 sequence (DNA): TGTGCCAGCAGTTTATCGGGGGGTACGCAGTATTTT.

The V and J genes are TRBV5-5 and TRBJ1-2; 7 bases align to TRBD1. CDR3 length: 14 residues. Germline CDR1 reads SGHKS; CDR2 reads YYEKEE (reference sequence). The junction had 5 bases not matched to a gene; V was cut back by 3 bases and J by 3 bases. The CDR3 DNA follows: TGTGCCAGCAGCTGGGGGACAGTCGACTATGGCTACACCTTC. Translating it yields CASSWGTVDYGYTF.